These T cell receptor beta chains were read from a single sample in a study of human T cells and chemical hapten exposure. TCRdb re-analysed the RACE reads in MiXCR, keeping a single row per CDR3 protein. The sample consists of around 360,000 distinct CDR3 sequences, nearly 6.5% of them appearing once. Here the sequenced sample was whole blood, taken in connection with sensitization to the hapten diphenylcyclopropenone (DPC). All receptors come from a young woman with alopecia areata. Some clones in this sample may be carry-over from other donors' samples. Both conserved end residues are part of each CDR3. A D gene is named only where the DNA matches it firmly. Where a row states a size, it is once, few, many or the class of an expanded clone; other rows omit it.

>many|TRBV7-8|TRBD1|TRBJ1-3
CASSLQGAPGNTIYF
TGTGCCAGCAGCTTACAGGGGGCCCCTGGAAACACCATATATTTT
>few|TRBV27|TRBD2|TRBJ2-5
CASSPRSGGAGETQYF
TGTGCCAGCAGTCCCCGTAGCGGGGGGGCCGGAGAGACCCAGTACTTC
>few|TRBV5-1|TRBD2|TRBJ2-1
CASSTGTSVYNEQFF
TGCGCCAGCAGCACCGGGACTAGCGTCTACAATGAGCAGTTCTTC
>.|TRBV11-3|TRBD2|TRBJ2-3
CASSAGTSGTSTDTQYF
TGTGCCAGCAGCGCGGGGACTAGCGGAACTAGCACAGATACGCAGTATTTT
>.|TRBV2|.|TRBJ2-1
CASVGRVSSYNEQFF
TGTGCCAGCGTAGGCAGGGTCAGCTCCTACAATGAGCAGTTCTTC
>many|TRBV25-1|.|TRBJ2-2
CASSRQGDTGELFF
TGTGCCAGCAGTCGCCAGGGTGACACCGGGGAGCTGTTTTTT
>few|TRBV6-5|.|TRBJ1-5
CASKGGGGRDQPQHF
TGTGCCAGCAAGGGAGGGGGAGGTCGGGATCAGCCCCAGCATTTT
>few|TRBV10-3|TRBD1|TRBJ2-7
CAISEDRGHHEQYF
TGTGCCATCAGTGAGGACAGGGGGCACCACGAGCAGTACTTC
>many|TRBV3-1|.|TRBJ1-5
CASSLTGSPNQPQHF
TGTGCCAGCAGCCTCACAGGGTCCCCCAATCAGCCCCAGCATTTT
>.|TRBV28|.|TRBJ2-2
CASSSTTGELFF
TGTGCCAGCAGTTCCACCACCGGGGAGCTGTTTTTT
>.|TRBV25-1|TRBD1|TRBJ2-7
CASSEYLTGVSHEQYF
TGTGCCAGCAGTGAATATCTAACAGGGGTTAGCCACGAGCAGTACTTC
>few|TRBV9|TRBD1|TRBJ2-7
CASSVGTGGFQYF
TGTGCCAGCAGCGTCGGGACAGGGGGCTTCCAGTACTTC
>few|TRBV9|.|TRBJ2-5
CASSVDGETQYF
TGTGCCAGCAGCGTAGACGGAGAGACCCAGTACTTC
>many|TRBV15|TRBD1|TRBJ1-5
CATSRGDRDQPQHF
TGTGCCACCAGCAGAGGGGACAGGGATCAGCCCCAGCATTTT
>.|TRBV29-1|TRBD1|TRBJ1-2
CSLGTAYGYTF
TGCAGCCTTGGGACAGCTTATGGCTACACCTTC
>.|TRBV6-5|.|TRBJ2-1
CASSPATTIGSNEQFF
TGTGCCAGCAGTCCAGCAACAACCATCGGATCGAATGAGCAGTTCTTC
>few|TRBV6-2/TRBV6-3|.|TRBJ2-1
CASSYSTWIPYNEQFF
TGTGCCAGCAGTTATTCGACGTGGATACCCTACAATGAGCAGTTCTTC
>many|TRBV11-2|.|TRBJ1-1
CASSLVASGTEAFF
TGTGCCAGCAGCTTAGTGGCCTCCGGCACTGAAGCTTTCTTT
>.|TRBV20-1|.|TRBJ1-4
CSARDPRDSNEKLFF
TGCAGTGCTAGAGATCCCCGGGATTCTAATGAAAAACTGTTTTTT
>many|TRBV23-1|.|TRBJ1-5
CASHRGDSNQPQHF
TGCGCCAGCCATAGGGGGGATAGCAATCAGCCCCAGCATTTT
>few|TRBV28|TRBD1|TRBJ1-6
CAITRLGTGNSPLHF
TGTGCCATCACTCGATTGGGGACAGGAAATTCACCCCTCCACTTT
>.|TRBV6-1|TRBD2|TRBJ2-1
CASSTGPPSAGGPLGEQFF
TGTGCCAGCAGCACTGGACCCCCCTCAGCGGGGGGGCCCTTAGGGGAGCAGTTCTTC
>.|TRBV7-8|.|TRBJ2-5
CASSPLSLIETQYF
TGTGCCAGCAGCCCATTATCTCTTATCGAGACCCAGTACTTC
>.|TRBV29-1|.|TRBJ2-1
CSVEHKIAWGIYNEQFF
TGCAGCGTTGAACATAAAATCGCCTGGGGTATCTACAATGAGCAGTTCTTC
>few|TRBV24-1|.|TRBJ2-2
CATLGAGELFF
TGTGCCACCCTAGGGGCCGGGGAGCTGTTTTTT
>many|TRBV20-1|.|TRBJ2-7
CSGLKGGEQYF
TGCAGTGGGTTAAAAGGAGGCGAGCAGTACTTC
>few|TRBV5-4|.|TRBJ2-5
CASSGGTSRGQETQYF
TGTGCCAGCAGCGGGGGAACCTCACGAGGCCAAGAGACCCAGTACTTC
>few|TRBV29-1|TRBD1|TRBJ2-7
CSGGQGASYEQYF
TGCAGCGGAGGACAGGGGGCCTCCTACGAGCAGTACTTC
>.|TRBV5-1|TRBD2|TRBJ2-1
CASSLEVAGGHNEQFF
TGCGCCAGCAGCTTGGAAGTAGCGGGGGGGCACAATGAGCAGTTCTTC
>many|TRBV20-1|.|TRBJ1-2
CSASPPGIANYGYTF
TGCAGTGCTAGTCCCCCAGGGATTGCTAACTATGGCTACACCTTC
>.|TRBV27|.|TRBJ2-2
CASSWFSPNTGELFF
TGTGCCAGCAGTTGGTTCAGCCCGAACACCGGGGAGCTGTTTTTT
>few|TRBV7-9|.|TRBJ1-6
CASSLDTPLHF
TGTGCCAGCAGCTTAGATACACCCCTCCACTTT
>few|TRBV3-1|.|TRBJ2-1
CASSLEAQGTNEQFF
TGTGCCAGCAGCCTCGAGGCCCAGGGAACCAATGAGCAGTTCTTC
>few|TRBV6-5|TRBD1|TRBJ2-7
CASSQQGKQYF
TGTGCCAGCAGCCAACAGGGGAAGCAGTACTTC
>many|TRBV7-8|.|TRBJ1-1
CASSWGGATEAFF
TGTGCCAGCAGCTGGGGAGGTGCCACTGAAGCTTTCTTT
>many|TRBV6-2/TRBV6-3|TRBD1|TRBJ1-1
CASSYSARGQAFF
TGTGCCAGCAGTTACTCAGCCAGGGGGCAAGCTTTCTTT
>few|TRBV11-2|.|TRBJ1-6
CASSSHSPLHF
TGTGCCAGCAGCTCCCATTCACCCCTCCACTTT
>many|TRBV7-9|.|TRBJ1-1
CASSFAQGMNTEAFF
TGTGCCAGCAGCTTTGCACAGGGCATGAACACTGAAGCTTTCTTT
>few|TRBV3-1|.|TRBJ2-3
CASSLLDTQYF
TGTGCCAGCAGCCTTTTAGATACGCAGTATTTT
>many|TRBV10-3|.|TRBJ1-1
CATSTALVKPEAFF
TGTGCCACCAGCACGGCACTGGTAAAACCTGAAGCTTTCTTT
>few|TRBV21-1|.|TRBJ1-5
CASWRDISNQPQHF
TGTGCCAGCTGGCGAGACATTAGCAATCAGCCCCAGCATTTT
>few|TRBV2|.|TRBJ1-5
CASSVTATNQPQHF
TGTGCCAGCAGTGTCACAGCGACCAATCAGCCCCAGCATTTT
>many|TRBV7-8|TRBD1|TRBJ1-5
CASSSRDSNHQPQHF
TGTGCCAGCAGCAGCCGGGACAGCAATCATCAGCCCCAGCATTTT
>few|TRBV25-1|.|TRBJ1-5
CASSVGAHQPQHF
TGTGCCAGCAGCGTTGGGGCCCATCAGCCCCAGCATTTT
>many|TRBV5-1|.|TRBJ1-1
CASSYTGTLNTEAFF
TGCGCCAGCAGCTATACCGGGACACTGAACACTGAAGCTTTCTTT